The 27 T cell receptor beta chains below all came from one sample that was sequenced in a study of blood T cell repertoires in COVID-19. Profiling relied on immunoSEQ multiplex PCR, and the TCRdb table lists in-frame clones only, not all of them. This sample has 30,000 to 40,000 clones; approximately 80% occur once, and the top ten carry 4.8%. Sequencing was performed on peripheral blood. The receptors were sampled from a man aged 50-59 years with active COVID-19.

The chain links TRBV14 to TRBJ2-1; 8 bases agree with TRBD1. CDR1 and CDR2 from the germline V gene are SGHDN and FVKESK. The length of the CDR3 is 13 residues. Trimming removed 7 bases from V and 7 bases from J; junction bases left unmatched: 6. DNA for the CDR3: TGTGCCAGCACCAGAGACAGGGGTAATGAGCAGTTCTTC. Translated: CASTRDRGNEQFF.

CDR3 DNA: TGCGCCAGCAGCTTGGCCGAGGGTTTCTACGAGCAGTACTTC. Translation: CASSLAEGFYEQYF. The chain carries TRBV5-1 and TRBJ2-7, with a tentative D call TRBD2 (5 bases). The CDR3 extends over 14 amino acids. The V and J ends lost 0 bases and 3 bases respectively, with 10 bases between them. CDR1 SGHRS and CDR2 YFSETQ come from the germline V gene.

This clone appeared a few times. V is TRBV4-1 and J is TRBJ2-7; 7 bases align to TRBD1. The J segment lost 4 bases and the V segment lost 8 bases, leaving 8 bases of the junction unmatched. CDR1 and CDR2 (germline): MGHRA, YSYEKL. The CDR3 contains 13 residues. CDR3 nucleotides: TGCGCCAGCGCACAGGGGCCGGAATACGAGCAGTACTTC. Its translation: CASAQGPEYEQYF.

The chain joins TRBV5-4 to TRBJ2-2, with TRBD1 matching over 10 bases. The germline CDR1 and CDR2 sequences are SGHNT and YYREEE (reference sequence). V shed 4 bases, J shed 4 bases, and the junction held 4 bases outside the gene matches. The CDR3 contains 15 residues. The chain's CDR3 is CASSAGQGFTGELFF. CDR3 nucleotide sequence: TGTGCCAGCAGCGCGGGACAGGGGTTCACCGGGGAGCTGTTTTTT.

The rearrangement links TRBV6-5 to TRBJ2-7, with TRBD1 matching 10 bases. Losses at the gene ends were 0 bases for V and 3 bases for J; bases not matched to a gene: 2. The CDR3 covers 15 residues. The germline V gene has CDR1 MNHEY and CDR2 SVGAGI. Here the CDR3 reads CASSYSGQGNYEQYF. The CDR3, as DNA: TGTGCCAGCAGTTACTCGGGACAGGGGAACTACGAGCAGTACTTC.

The chain employs TRBV11-2 and TRBJ2-3; 8 bases agree with TRBD2. The CDR3 consists of 17 residues. CDR1 is SGHAT and CDR2 is FQNNGV in the germline V gene. V dropped 4 bases and J dropped 0; count of bases not matched to a gene: 9. The CDR3 nucleotides are TGTGCCAGCAGCTCCCCCTTAGCGGGGCCTAGCACAGATACGCAGTATTTT. Translating it yields CASSSPLAGPSTDTQYF.

This sequence joins TRBV7-6 and TRBJ2-1, with 16 bases matching TRBD2. The CDR3 has 20 residues. Losses at the gene ends were 1 base for V and 0 bases for J; bases not matched to a gene: 6. Germline CDR1 is SGHVS and CDR2 is FNYEAQ. CDR3 region: CASSLVVGLAGGSSYNEQFF. CDR3 DNA: TGTGCCAGCAGCTTAGTGGTGGGACTAGCGGGGGGGAGCTCCTACAATGAGCAGTTCTTC.

CDR3 sequence: CASSTPGRGTDTQYF. In nucleotides, the CDR3 is TGTGCCAGCAGCACACCCGGCAGGGGCACAGATACGCAGTATTTT. The J gene is TRBJ2-3, the V gene TRBV6-2 or TRBV6-3; a weak D match, TRBD1 (5 bases). Germline CDR1 MNHEY, CDR2 SVGEGT. V was cut by 6 bases and J by 1 base, with 14 bases left in between. The length of the CDR3 is 15 residues.

This chain connects TRBV9 to TRBJ2-6; TRBD1 aligns across 11 bases. Germline assignment: CDR1 SGDLS and CDR2 YYNGEE. The CDR3 length is 17 residues. Trimming removed 6 bases from V and 3 bases from J; junction bases left unmatched: 8. The CDR3 region is CASTRTGGAGGANVLTF. Written as DNA, the CDR3 is TGTGCCAGCACACGGACAGGGGGCGCTGGTGGGGCCAACGTCCTGACTTTC. Full variable domain (outside the CDR3, taken from reference TRBV9 and TRBJ2-6): DSGVTQTPKHLITATGQRVTLRCSPRSGDLSVYWYQQSLDQGLQFLIQYYNGEERAKGNILERFSAQQFPDLHSELNLSSLELGDSALYFCASTRTGGAGGANVLTFGAGSRLTVL.

This clone appeared a few times. This rearrangement joins TRBV7-9 to TRBJ2-1; the match to TRBD1 covers 10 bases. The germline CDR1 and CDR2 sequences are SEHNR and FQNEAQ (reference sequence). J gave up 4 bases and V 5 bases, and 11 bases lay outside the gene matches. The CDR3 is made up of 17 amino acids. CDR3 in amino acids: CASSVPGTGENYNEQFF. The CDR3 nucleotides read TGTGCCAGCAGCGTGCCCGGGACAGGGGAAAATTACAATGAGCAGTTCTTC.

The chain joins TRBV2 to TRBJ2-3; the match to TRBD2 covers 10 bases. Germline CDR1 SNHLY, CDR2 FYNNEI. This CDR3 is 15 amino acids long. V shed 2 bases and J 2 bases; nucleotides not matched to a gene: 1. This CDR3 is CASSELAGVTDTQYF. The CDR3 coding sequence is TGTGCCAGCAGTGAACTAGCGGGGGTCACAGATACGCAGTATTTT. Based on the CDR3 plus reference TRBV2 and TRBJ2-3, the full variable domain is EPEVTQTPSHQVTQMGQEVILRCVPISNHLYFYWYRQILGQKVEFLVSFYNNEISEKSEIFDDQFSVERPDGSNFTLKIRSTKLEDSAMYFCASSELAGVTDTQYFGPGTRLTVL.

The chain combines TRBV6-2 or TRBV6-3 with TRBJ2-7; 12 bases are a match to TRBD1. With V trimmed by 2 bases and J by 7 bases, 6 bases remained unmatched. This CDR3 comprises 15 residues. Germline assignment: CDR1 MNHEY and CDR2 SVGEGT. The CDR3 sequence is CASSYRGTGGNEQYF. Here the CDR3 DNA reads TGTGCCAGCAGTTACCGTGGGACAGGGGGCAATGAGCAGTACTTC.

The gene calls are TRBV7-2 and TRBJ2-4; tentative D call: TRBD1 (5 bases). V gave up 3 bases and J gave up 0 bases, with 12 bases separating them. CDR3 size: 16 residues. Germline V lookup: CDR1 SGHTA, CDR2 FQGNSA. The CDR3: CASSFQGSQAKNIQYF. For the CDR3, the DNA is TGTGCCAGCAGCTTCCAGGGTTCTCAAGCCAAAAACATTCAGTACTTC.

The chain carries TRBV2 and TRBJ1-2; D is perhaps TRBD1 (5 bases). The CDR3 is made up of 13 amino acids. Trimming stripped 5 bases from V and 7 bases from J, with 14 bases between. Germline values: CDR1 SNHLY, CDR2 FYNNEI. The CDR3 region is CASSKRDGLGYTF. The CDR3 region has the DNA TGTGCCAGCAGTAAGCGGGACGGCCTTGGCTACACCTTC.

The rearrangement links TRBV25-1 to TRBJ2-1; no clear D. The CDR3 has 13 amino acids. Germline CDR1 MGHDK, CDR2 SYGVNS. V lost 8 bases, J lost 2 bases, and 10 bases lay in between. In DNA, the CDR3 is TGTGCCAGCCGAGCTCCCACCTACAATGAGCAGTTCTTC. As protein: CASRAPTYNEQFF.

The chain recombines TRBV2 with TRBJ1-2; 10 bases match TRBD1. Losses at the gene ends were 7 bases for V and 11 bases for J; bases not matched to a gene: 13. This CDR3 is 14 amino acids long. The germline V gene has CDR1 SNHLY and CDR2 FYNNEI. Written as DNA, the CDR3 is TGTGCCAGCAAATCACCCGGGACAGGGGCCGGTTACACCTTC. Amino acids: CASKSPGTGAGYTF.

This clone was counted between two and nine times. The chain is built from TRBV4-3 and TRBJ1-5, with D tentatively TRBD1 (6 bases). The germline V gene encodes CDR1 LGHNA and CDR2 YSLEER. The ends were cut back, 0 bases at V and 2 bases at J, with 11 bases in the middle. The CDR3 totals 16 residues. The CDR3 coding sequence is TGCGCCAGCAGCCAAGATACAGGGAGGGGCAATCAGCCCCAGCATTTT. The encoded protein is CASSQDTGRGNQPQHF.

The chain couples TRBV19 to TRBJ2-7; TRBD1 matches at 8 bases. This CDR3 region has 14 residues. V lost 5 bases and J lost 4; bases outside the gene matches: 7. The germline CDR1 and CDR2 sequences are LNHDA and SQIVND (reference sequence). DNA of the CDR3: TGTGCCAGTAGTGAGACAGGGGCGAATTACGAGCAGTACTTC. This translates into CASSETGANYEQYF. The variable domain in full, completed from reference TRBV19 and TRBJ2-7, reads DGGITQSPKYLFRKEGQNVTLSCEQNLNHDAMYWYRQDPGQGLRLIYYSQIVNDFQKGDIAEGYSVSREKKESFPLTVTSAQKNPTAFYLCASSETGANYEQYFGPGTRLTVT.

This chain uses TRBV11-2 with TRBJ2-1; TRBD2 aligns across 11 bases. This CDR3 contains 18 residues. Germline assignment: CDR1 SGHAT and CDR2 FQNNGV. V shed 1 base and J 14 bases; nucleotides not matched to a gene: 19. Written as DNA, the CDR3 is TGTGCCAGCAGCTTAGTATCGGGACTAGCGGAGGGTATTAGGTTGGAGTTCTTC. Protein sequence: CASSLVSGLAEGIRLEFF.

This chain uses TRBV7-9 with TRBJ2-5; D gene uncertain. Germline CDR1 reads SEHNR; CDR2 reads FQNEAQ (reference sequence). The CDR3 is made up of 14 amino acids. Trimming removed 5 bases at V and 4 bases at J, with 14 bases between. The CDR3: CASSAPVVLETQYF. The CDR3 region has the DNA TGTGCCAGCAGCGCGCCGGTGGTTTTAGAGACCCAGTACTTC.

V gene TRBV5-4 combines with J gene TRBJ1-4; no reliable D call. The CDR3 covers 13 residues. Germline V gives CDR1 SGHNT, CDR2 YYREEE (reference sequence). Between the trimmed V and J ends, which lost 3 bases and 7 bases, there was a span of 10 bases. CDR3 residues: CASSSSRLEKLFF. The CDR3 DNA reads as TGTGCCAGCAGCTCCTCGCGGCTTGAAAAACTGTTTTTT.

The genes are TRBV3-1 (or the pseudogene TRBV3-2) and TRBJ1-3; D is perhaps TRBD1 (5 bases). Germline V CDR1 and CDR2: LGHDT, YNNKEL (reference sequence). This CDR3 has 17 amino acids. V was cut by 0 bases and J by 0 bases, with 12 bases left in between. The CDR3 region is CASSQDGHQSSGNTIYF. The CDR3 nucleotides read TGTGCCAGCAGCCAAGATGGACACCAGAGCTCTGGAAACACCATATATTTT.

This clone was counted a few times. The chain links TRBV5-8 to TRBJ2-1, with 12 bases lining up with TRBD2. The germline V gene has CDR1 SGHTS and CDR2 YDEGEE. CDR3 length: 15 amino acids. With 1 base clipped from V and 7 bases from J, the junction kept 3 bases outside the gene matches. The CDR3: CASSLYLAGGNEQFF. The CDR3 coding sequence is TGTGCCAGCAGCTTGTACCTAGCGGGGGGGAATGAGCAGTTCTTC.

The genes are TRBV7-9 and TRBJ2-1; 9 nucleotides agree with TRBD2. The CDR3 sequence is 18 residues long. Germline loops: CDR1 SEHNR, CDR2 FQNEAQ (reference sequence). J was trimmed by 2 bases and V by 2 bases; bases with no gene match: 10. CDR3 in DNA: TGTGCCAGCAGCTTACAAGCGGGGGGTGAAGGGCCCTACAATGAGCAGTTCTTC. Translated, it gives CASSLQAGGEGPYNEQFF.

This sequence joins TRBV4-1 and TRBJ2-1; TRBD2 agrees at 12 bases. From germline, CDR1 is MGHRA and CDR2 YSYEKL. There are 19 residues in the CDR3. The trim removed 0 bases at V and 3 bases at J, leaving 9 bases unmatched. CDR3 sequence: CASSQDEMRGLAGYNEQFF. The CDR3 DNA sequence: TGCGCCAGCAGCCAAGATGAAATGCGGGGACTAGCGGGCTACAATGAGCAGTTCTTC.

The chain joins TRBV5-5 to TRBJ2-7; D gene ambiguous. The CDR3 extends over 13 amino acids. V shed 2 bases and J shed 0 bases, with 6 bases lying between them. Germline values: CDR1 SGHKS, CDR2 YYEKEE (reference sequence). Here the CDR3 DNA reads TGTGCCAGCAGCTTTGGCAGCTCCTACGAGCAGTACTTC. Amino acids: CASSFGSSYEQYF.

CDR3 sequence reads: CATKQTDYGYTF. The CDR3 nucleotides are TGTGCCACCAAACAGACAGACTATGGCTACACCTTC. The chain is built from TRBV6-5 and TRBJ1-2; perhaps TRBD1 as D (5 bases). Per germline, CDR1 MNHEY and CDR2 SVGAGI. The CDR3 extends over 12 amino acids. V dropped 10 bases and J dropped 3 bases, with 12 bases sitting between them.